The sequence of this T cell receptor beta chain was determined in a study of cytomegalovirus exposure and HLA in healthy donors. The study's findings and limits: Sequencing likely caused a cluster of highly shared sequence variants.

V shed 6 bases and J shed 7 bases, with 23 bases lying between them. There are 16 residues in the CDR3. Germline CDR1 and CDR2: SEHNR and FQNEAQ (reference sequence). Notes on this clone: Antigen unknown.

PCR used 60 Vbeta primers and 13 Jbeta primers. Produced via immunoSEQ multiplex PCR; TCRdb's table is partial and in-frame only. The data contain about 140,000 clones, approximately 70% of them singletons. The sequencing input was PBMCs. This chain joins TRBV7-9 and TRBJ2-3; weak D call: TRBD1 (9 bases). This clonotype was sampled from a woman aged 40 to 50 in good health and CMV-seronegative. In DNA form, the CDR3 reads TGTGCCAGCAGGCCCCGTAGCGGGACAGGGTCAAATACGCAGTATTTT. Translation gives CASRPRSGTGSNTQYF.